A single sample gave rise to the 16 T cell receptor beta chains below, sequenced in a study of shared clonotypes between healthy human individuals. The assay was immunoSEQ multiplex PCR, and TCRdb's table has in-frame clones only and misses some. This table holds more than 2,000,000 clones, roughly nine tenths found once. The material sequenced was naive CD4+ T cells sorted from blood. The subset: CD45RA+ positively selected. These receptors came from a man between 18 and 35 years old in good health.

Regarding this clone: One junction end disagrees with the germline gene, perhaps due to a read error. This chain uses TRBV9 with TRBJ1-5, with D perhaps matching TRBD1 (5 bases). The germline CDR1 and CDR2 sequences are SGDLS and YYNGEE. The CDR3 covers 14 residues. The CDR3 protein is CAGSAGRGQQPQHF. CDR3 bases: TGTGCCGGCAGCGCGGGGCGGGGTCAACAGCCCCAGCATTTT.

The CDR3 loop is CASSWENTEAFF. CDR3 DNA: TGTGCCAGCAGTTGGGAAAACACTGAAGCTTTCTTT. The chain employs TRBV6-1 and TRBJ1-1; no firm D call. V was clipped by 5 bases and J by 2 bases, with 6 bases between them. The CDR3 spans 12 residues. Germline V gene sequence: CDR1 MNHNS, CDR2 SASEGT.

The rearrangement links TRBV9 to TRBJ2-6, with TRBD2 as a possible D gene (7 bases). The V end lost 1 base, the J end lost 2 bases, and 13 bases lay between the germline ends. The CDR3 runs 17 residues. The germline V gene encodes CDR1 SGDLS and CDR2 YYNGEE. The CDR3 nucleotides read TGTGCCAGCAGCGTACCGGGCGGGGGCGCTGGGGCCAACGTCCTGACTTTC. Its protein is CASSVPGGGAGANVLTF.

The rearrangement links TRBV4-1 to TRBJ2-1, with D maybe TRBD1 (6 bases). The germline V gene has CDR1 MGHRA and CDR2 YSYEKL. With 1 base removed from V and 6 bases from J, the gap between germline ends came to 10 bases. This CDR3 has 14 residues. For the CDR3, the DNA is TGCGCCAGCAGCCAAGGTTTAGGGGGCAATGAGCAGTTCTTC. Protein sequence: CASSQGLGGNEQFF.

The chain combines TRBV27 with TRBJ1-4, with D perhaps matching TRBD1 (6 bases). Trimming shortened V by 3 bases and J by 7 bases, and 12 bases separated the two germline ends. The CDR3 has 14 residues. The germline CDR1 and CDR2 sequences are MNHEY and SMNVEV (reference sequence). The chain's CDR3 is CASSFRGTVEKLFF. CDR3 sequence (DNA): TGTGCCAGCAGTTTCAGGGGCACCGTTGAAAAACTGTTTTTT.

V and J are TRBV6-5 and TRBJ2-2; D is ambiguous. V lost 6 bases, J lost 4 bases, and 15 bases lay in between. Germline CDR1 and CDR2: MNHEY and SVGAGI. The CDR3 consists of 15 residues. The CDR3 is CASSHGQKGTGELFF. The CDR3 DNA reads TGTGCCAGCAGCCACGGTCAGAAGGGCACCGGGGAGCTGTTTTTT.

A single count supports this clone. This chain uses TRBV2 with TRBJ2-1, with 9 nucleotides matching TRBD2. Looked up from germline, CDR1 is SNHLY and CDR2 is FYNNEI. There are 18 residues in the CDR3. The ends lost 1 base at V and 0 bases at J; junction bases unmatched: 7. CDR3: CASSEGWASGDSYNEQFF. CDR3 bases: TGTGCCAGCAGTGAAGGTTGGGCTAGCGGGGACTCCTACAATGAGCAGTTCTTC.

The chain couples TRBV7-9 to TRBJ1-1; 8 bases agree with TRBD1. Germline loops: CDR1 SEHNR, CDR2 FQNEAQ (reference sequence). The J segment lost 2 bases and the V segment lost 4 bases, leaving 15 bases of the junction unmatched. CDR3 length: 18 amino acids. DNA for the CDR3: TGTGCCAGCAGCTCCAGTACATACTCCAGGGGGCAAAACACTGAAGCTTTCTTT. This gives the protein CASSSSTYSRGQNTEAFF.

The CDR3 region is CASSLLRADTQYF. DNA of the CDR3: TGTGCCAGCAGCCTCCTAAGAGCAGATACGCAGTATTTT. This sequence joins TRBV14 and TRBJ2-3; D unresolved. Germline CDR1 and CDR2: SGHDN and FVKESK. CDR3 size: 13 residues. V lost 4 bases to trimming and J lost 4 bases, with 9 bases between them. The full variable domain, completed using reference TRBV14 and TRBJ2-3, is EAGVTQFPSHSVIEKGQTVTLRCDPISGHDNLYWYRRVMGKEIKFLLHFVKESKQDESGMPNNRFLAERTGGTYSTLKVQPAELEDSGVYFCASSLLRADTQYFGPGTRLTVL.

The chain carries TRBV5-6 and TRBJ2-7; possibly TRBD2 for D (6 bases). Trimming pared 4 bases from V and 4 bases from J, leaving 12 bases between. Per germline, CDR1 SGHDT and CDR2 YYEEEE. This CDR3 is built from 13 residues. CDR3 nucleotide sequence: TGTGCCAGCAGCCGGGACTTAGCGTACGAGCAGTACTTC. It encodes CASSRDLAYEQYF. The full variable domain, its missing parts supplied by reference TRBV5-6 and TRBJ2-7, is DAGVTQSPTHLIKTRGQQVTLRCSPKSGHDTVSWYQQALGQGPQFIFQYYEEEERQRGNFPDRFSGHQFPNYSSELNVNALLLGDSALYLCASSRDLAYEQYFGPGTRLTVT.

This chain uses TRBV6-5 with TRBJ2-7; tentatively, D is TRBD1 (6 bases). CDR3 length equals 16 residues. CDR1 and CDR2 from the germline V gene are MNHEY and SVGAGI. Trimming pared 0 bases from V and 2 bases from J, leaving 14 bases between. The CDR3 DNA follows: TGTGCCAGCAGTTACTCGAGGGGGAAACCCACCTACGAGCAGTACTTC. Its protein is CASSYSRGKPTYEQYF.

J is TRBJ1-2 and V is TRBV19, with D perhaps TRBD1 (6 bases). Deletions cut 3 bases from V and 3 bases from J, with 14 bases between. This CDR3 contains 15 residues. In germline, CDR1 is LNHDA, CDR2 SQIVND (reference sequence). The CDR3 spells CASSMRQTGHYGYTF. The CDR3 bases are TGTGCCAGTAGTATGCGACAGACAGGTCACTATGGCTACACCTTC.

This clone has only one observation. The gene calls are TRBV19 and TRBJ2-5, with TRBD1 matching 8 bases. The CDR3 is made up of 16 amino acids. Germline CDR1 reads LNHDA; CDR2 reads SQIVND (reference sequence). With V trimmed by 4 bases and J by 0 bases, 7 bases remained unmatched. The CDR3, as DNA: TGTGCCAGTAGTACTGGACAGGGTTTATACCAAGAGACCCAGTACTTC. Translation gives CASSTGQGLYQETQYF.

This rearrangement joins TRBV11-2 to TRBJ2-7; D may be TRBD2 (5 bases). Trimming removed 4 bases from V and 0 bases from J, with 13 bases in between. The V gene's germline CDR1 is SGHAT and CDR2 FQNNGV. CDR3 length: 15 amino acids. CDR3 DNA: TGTGCCAGCAGCTCTCAGCCGGGGAGCTCCTACGAGCAGTACTTC. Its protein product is CASSSQPGSSYEQYF.

The CDR3 DNA reads TGCGCCAGCAGCCAAGATCGGGCAGGGGGGATCACAGATACGCAGTATTTT. This gives the protein CASSQDRAGGITDTQYF. The chain employs TRBV4-1 and TRBJ2-3; TRBD1 might be the D (7 bases). Per germline, CDR1 MGHRA and CDR2 YSYEKL. The CDR3 is 17 amino acids. V was cut by 0 bases and J by 2 bases, with 15 bases left in between.

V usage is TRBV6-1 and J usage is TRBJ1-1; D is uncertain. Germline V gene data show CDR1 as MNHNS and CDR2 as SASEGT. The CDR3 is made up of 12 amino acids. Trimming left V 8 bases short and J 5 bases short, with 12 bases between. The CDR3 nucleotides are TGTGCCAGCCGAGGCGGGAAAACTGAAGCTTTCTTT. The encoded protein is CASRGGKTEAFF.